One sample yielded the 15 T cell receptor beta chains listed below, sequenced in a study of metastatic and nonmetastatic thyroid tumors (dated by TCRdb to 2020 to 2021). Library creation used PCR. Sequencing was carried out with an Illumina HiSeq 4000. TCRdb reworked the public reads: Q25 trimming with fastp, MiXCR clone assembly, productive beta chains retained. The sample table contains roughly 7,800 clones; only one count was recorded for around 28% of them. The top ten constitute about 43% of the sample. No treatment had been received by any patient before thyroid surgery. Sequenced: tumor tissue. The receptors originated from a male donor with papillary thyroid cancer or a benign thyroid nodule (not recorded which). Some clones in this sample may be carry-over from other donors' samples.

In its sample, this clone is medium-sized. The chain joins TRBV19 to TRBJ2-3; TRBD2 aligns across 8 bases. The V gene end was trimmed by 4 bases and the J gene end by 4 bases; junction bases not matched to a gene: 10. The length of the CDR3 is 16 residues. Germline loops: CDR1 LNHDA, CDR2 SQIVND (reference sequence). The CDR3 DNA sequence: TGTGCCAGTAGTACCTCGGGGGGGGCTCCCGCAGATACGCAGTATTTT. It is translated as CASSTSGGAPADTQYF.

This rearrangement joins TRBV6-2 or TRBV6-3 to TRBJ2-7; 14 bases are a match to TRBD2. V lost 5 bases and J lost 2; bases outside the gene matches: 2. The CDR3 covers 15 residues. Germline assignment: CDR1 MNHEY and CDR2 SVGEGT. The CDR3, as DNA: TGTGCCAGCAGTGTGGGACTAGCGGGGGCCTACGAGCAGTACTTC. Amino acid sequence: CASSVGLAGAYEQYF.

This clone turned up a few times. Other nucleotide sequences in the sample specify the same CDR3. The chain employs TRBV6-1 and TRBJ1-6; 8 nucleotides align to TRBD1. CDR1 and CDR2 (germline): MNHNS, SASEGT. The CDR3 spans 11 residues. After removal of 5 bases from V and 16 bases from J, the junction contained 4 bases not matched to a gene. The CDR3 bases are TGTGCCAGCAGTCTCGGACAGGGTCTCCACTTT. As protein: CASSLGQGLHF.

The chain has TRBV10-3 and TRBJ2-7; possibly TRBD1 for D (5 bases). The CDR3 has 12 amino acids. V lost 4 bases and J 6 bases, leaving 10 bases between the germline ends. Germline V gene lookup returns CDR1 ENHRY and CDR2 SYGVKD. The CDR3 DNA sequence: TGTGCCATCAGTGGGGGCTCGTCCGAGCAGTACTTC. Translated, it gives CAISGGSSEQYF.

This clone was seen a few times. V and J are TRBV19 and TRBJ2-7; a weak D match, TRBD1 (5 bases). V was pared by 5 bases and J by 2 bases, with 10 bases between. From germline, CDR1 is LNHDA and CDR2 SQIVND (reference sequence). The CDR3 has 13 amino acids. In nucleotides, the CDR3 is TGTGCCAGTAGTCGCCAGGGCCCCTACGAGCAGTACTTC. The encoded protein is CASSRQGPYEQYF.

V and J are TRBV27 and TRBJ1-5; D unresolved. The germline CDR1 and CDR2 sequences are MNHEY and SMNVEV (reference sequence). V lost 8 bases, J lost 4 bases, and 15 bases lay in between. This CDR3 has 14 residues. CDR3 DNA: TGTGCCAGCTCTAGCGGGGAGAATAATCAGCCCCAGCATTTT. Translating gives CASSSGENNQPQHF.

This clone is a singleton in its sample. The chain uses TRBV6-5 and TRBJ2-5, with TRBD2 identical over 8 bases. After removal of 0 bases from V and 2 bases from J, the junction contained 14 bases not matched to a gene. Germline V CDR1 and CDR2: MNHEY, SVGAGI. This CDR3 spans 19 amino acids. The CDR3 nucleotides are TGTGCCAGCAGTTACTCTCGAGCGGGAGCCGAAAAATCACAAGAGACCCAGTACTTC. Translated, it gives CASSYSRAGAEKSQETQYF.

V is TRBV25-1 and J is TRBJ1-2; D is perhaps TRBD1 (5 bases). The CDR3 runs to 13 residues. Germline CDR1 is MGHDK and CDR2 is SYGVNS. V was pared by 0 bases and J by 7 bases, with 9 bases between. CDR3 protein: CASSEYRVGGYTF. CDR3 nucleotides: TGTGCCAGCAGTGAATACAGGGTCGGTGGCTACACCTTC.

This clone was observed many times. This chain uses TRBV28 with TRBJ2-1; 9 bases match TRBD2. J gave up 4 bases and V 5 bases, and 6 bases lay outside the gene matches. Per the germline V gene, CDR1 is MDHEN and CDR2 is SYDVKM. CDR3 length: 15 residues. The CDR3 spells CASSPGGRDYNEQFF. The CDR3 region has the DNA TGTGCCAGCAGTCCAGGCGGGAGGGATTACAATGAGCAGTTCTTC.

The chain combines TRBV27 with TRBJ1-5, with 9 bases fitting TRBD1. Germline V gives CDR1 MNHEY, CDR2 SMNVEV (reference sequence). Trimming cost V 0 bases and J 0 bases; bases outside gene matches: 3. The CDR3 is made up of 17 amino acids. The CDR3 DNA sequence: TGTGCCAGCAGTTTATCGACGGGACAGGGTAGCAATCAGCCCCAGCATTTT. As protein: CASSLSTGQGSNQPQHF.

This clone was recorded many times. V usage is TRBV5-1 and J usage is TRBJ2-1; D is ambiguous. Germline-derived CDR1 and CDR2 are SGHRS and YFSETQ. The V end lost 4 bases, the J end lost 7 bases, and 9 bases lay between the germline ends. This CDR3 spans 12 amino acids. The CDR3 protein is CASSVLGNEQFF. In DNA, the CDR3 is TGCGCCAGCAGCGTTCTGGGTAATGAGCAGTTCTTC.

A few counts support this clone. The chain links TRBV27 to TRBJ2-2; perhaps D is TRBD1 or TRBD2 (5 bases each). Germline V gene sequence: CDR1 MNHEY, CDR2 SMNVEV (reference sequence). V gave up 6 bases and J gave up 4 bases, with 18 bases separating them. CDR3 length: 16 residues. The CDR3 DNA reads as TGTGCCAGCAGCCAGCAGGGAGCCCTCAGCACCGGGGAGCTGTTTTTT. Its protein product is CASSQQGALSTGELFF.

By share, this clone counts as medium-sized. The chain employs TRBV15 and TRBJ2-7; D perhaps matches TRBD2 (6 bases). From germline, CDR1 is LNHNV and CDR2 YYDKDF (reference sequence). This CDR3 comprises 16 residues. V was clipped by 5 bases and J by 3 bases, with 20 bases between them. The CDR3 DNA follows: TGTGCCACCAGCCGCCCCGGAGGGGCTAGCGACTACGAGCAGTACTTC. It encodes CATSRPGGASDYEQYF.

The CDR3 region has the DNA TGTGCCAGTTGCCCCGCCCGGACAGGGGGCAACGGGGAGCTGTTTTTT. It translates to CASCPARTGGNGELFF. V gene TRBV19 combines with J gene TRBJ2-2, with TRBD1 matching over 11 bases. Trimming took 8 bases from V and 7 from J; bases not matched to a gene: 12. Germline V gene lookup returns CDR1 LNHDA and CDR2 SQIVND (reference sequence). The CDR3 runs to 16 residues. The full variable domain, in which reference TRBV19 and TRBJ2-2 provide the parts outside the CDR3, is DGGITQSPKYLFRKEGQNVTLSCEQNLNHDAMYWYRQDPGQGLRLIYYSQIVNDFQKGDIAEGYSVSREKKESFPLTVTSAQKNPTAFYLCASCPARTGGNGELFFGEGSRLTVL.

This clone is classed as large (0.1 to 1%). This rearrangement joins TRBV27 to TRBJ1-2; 7 nucleotides agree with TRBD1. The CDR3 has 13 residues. Germline V lookup: CDR1 MNHEY, CDR2 SMNVEV (reference sequence). V shed 8 bases and J 4 bases; nucleotides not matched to a gene: 7. CDR3 DNA sequence: TGTGCCAGCGCCCCGAACAGGGGCTATGGCTACACCTTC. As protein: CASAPNRGYGYTF.